One sample yielded the 24 T cell receptor beta chains listed below, sequenced in a study of radiotherapy plus CTLA-4 blockade in lung cancer. Generated by immunoSEQ multiplex PCR, the TCRdb table keeps only in-frame clones and is missing some. Counted here are approximately 110,000 clones, more than 75% occurring once; the ten biggest clones make up about 3.5%. The sample here was peripheral blood, taken from a patient treated with radiotherapy plus ipilimumab. The origin of the receptors is a human donor with non-small cell lung cancer that progressed on radiotherapy plus ipilimumab. Some clones in this sample may be carry-over from other donors' samples.

The V and J genes are TRBV9 and TRBJ2-7; the D gene is possibly TRBD1 (5 bases). V gave up 4 bases and J gave up 2 bases, with 10 bases separating them. Germline loops: CDR1 SGDLS, CDR2 YYNGEE. There are 13 residues in the CDR3. The DNA for the CDR3 is TGTGCCAGCAGCAAAGGGGCCCCCTACGAGCAGTACTTC. It is translated as CASSKGAPYEQYF.

CDR3 sequence: CATSRKGGTDTQYF. The CDR3, as DNA: TGTGCCACCAGCAGGAAGGGGGGAACAGATACGCAGTATTTT. This chain joins TRBV15 and TRBJ2-3; either TRBD1 or TRBD2 may fit D (6 bases each). Germline assignment: CDR1 LNHNV and CDR2 YYDKDF (reference sequence). The CDR3 consists of 14 residues. Trimming shortened V by 3 bases and J by 3 bases, and 10 bases separated the two germline ends.

The chain combines TRBV7-9 with TRBJ2-7; 15 nucleotides align to TRBD2. CDR3 length: 15 amino acids. Germline V gives CDR1 SEHNR, CDR2 FQNEAQ (reference sequence). Losses at the gene ends were 2 bases for V and 6 bases for J; bases not matched to a gene: 2. The CDR3 bases are TGTGCCAGCAGCTTAAAGGGACTAGCGGGGGGCGAGCAGTACTTC. Translated, it gives CASSLKGLAGGEQYF. Together with reference TRBV7-9 and TRBJ2-7, the CDR3 gives the full variable domain: DTGVSQNPRHKITKRGQNVTFRCDPISEHNRLYWYRQTLGQGPEFLTYFQNEAQLEKSRLLSDRFSAERPKGSFSTLEIQRTEQGDSAMYLCASSLKGLAGGEQYFGPGTRLTVT.

The chain couples TRBV2 to TRBJ1-1; no clear D gene. The ends were cut back, 7 bases at V and 8 bases at J, with 11 bases in the middle. CDR1 and CDR2 (germline): SNHLY, FYNNEI. The CDR3 extends over 11 amino acids. The DNA for the CDR3 is TGTGCCAGCACGGTCGAGGTAGAAGCTTTCTTT. Amino acid sequence: CASTVEVEAFF.

J is TRBJ2-3 and V is TRBV28; no firm D call. This CDR3 has 12 amino acids. Germline values: CDR1 MDHEN, CDR2 SYDVKM. Trimming pared 5 bases from V and 5 bases from J, leaving 8 bases between. The CDR3 DNA sequence: TGTGCCAGCAGTCCGCCAGGAGATACGCAGTATTTT. The encoded protein is CASSPPGDTQYF.

The J gene is TRBJ2-5, the V gene TRBV27, with D unresolved. V lost 3 bases to trimming and J lost 2 bases, with 7 bases between them. The germline V gene encodes CDR1 MNHEY and CDR2 SMNVEV (reference sequence). The CDR3 spans 13 residues. The CDR3 nucleotides read TGTGCCAGCAGTTTCAGGCAGCAAGAGACCCAGTACTTC. Translating it yields CASSFRQQETQYF.

The chain recombines TRBV10-2 with TRBJ1-4, with unresolved D. Germline loops: CDR1 WSHSY, CDR2 SAAADI. This CDR3 is 14 amino acids long. Trimming cost V 10 bases and J 0 bases, with 12 bases left between them. The CDR3 loop is CATRLRSTNEKLFF. In DNA, the CDR3 is TGCGCCACACGACTAAGATCAACTAATGAAAAACTGTTTTTT.

In this sample, this clone turned up a few times. This rearrangement joins TRBV10-2 to TRBJ2-7; D is tentatively TRBD1 or TRBD2 (6 bases each). This CDR3 is built from 13 residues. Germline V lookup: CDR1 WSHSY, CDR2 SAAADI. Trimming stripped 6 bases from V and 3 bases from J, with 12 bases between. DNA of the CDR3: TGCGCCAGCAGGCTGGGGGGCAACTACGAGCAGTACTTC. It translates to CASRLGGNYEQYF.

The CDR3 coding sequence is TGTGCCAGCAAACTACAGGGTGGGAACTATGGCTACACCTTC. This codes for CASKLQGGNYGYTF. J is TRBJ1-2 and V is TRBV6-5, with a tentative D call TRBD1 (6 bases). In germline, CDR1 is MNHEY, CDR2 SVGAGI. The CDR3 runs 14 residues. V lost 7 bases and J 2 bases, leaving 14 bases between the germline ends.

The chain carries TRBV18 and TRBJ2-2; unclear D gene. Trimming took off 2 bases at V and 6 bases at J, with 4 bases between the two ends. CDR3 length equals 12 residues. CDR1 is KGHSH and CDR2 is LQKENI in the germline V gene. The CDR3 nucleotides read TGTGCCAGCTCACCAAATTCCGGGGAGCTGTTTTTT. It codes for CASSPNSGELFF.

The chain employs TRBV6-5 and TRBJ2-5; D is perhaps TRBD2 (5 bases). Germline V gene sequence: CDR1 MNHEY, CDR2 SVGAGI. The V end lost 0 bases, the J end lost 5 bases, and 16 bases lay between the germline ends. This CDR3 comprises 16 residues. The CDR3 is CASSYSFGLAAETQYF. The CDR3 nucleotides read TGTGCCAGCAGTTACTCTTTCGGGCTAGCCGCCGAGACCCAGTACTTC.

This clone was recorded a few times. The chain employs TRBV6-4 and TRBJ1-2; D not certain. Germline assignment: CDR1 MRHNA and CDR2 SNTAGT. V was shortened by 5 bases and J by 2 bases, with 15 bases between the two germline ends. This CDR3 is built from 15 residues. As DNA, the CDR3 is TGTGCCAGCAGTTTAGGCGGTGGAGGCAACTATGGCTACACCTTC. It yields the protein CASSLGGGGNYGYTF.

CDR3 sequence: CASSKDRGNYGYTF. CDR3 nucleotides: TGCGCCAGCAGCAAGGACAGGGGCAACTATGGCTACACCTTC. V gene TRBV4-3 combines with J gene TRBJ1-2, with TRBD1 matching 9 bases. The CDR3 is 14 amino acids. V shed 5 bases and J 2 bases; nucleotides not matched to a gene: 3. In germline, CDR1 is LGHNA, CDR2 YSLEER.

This clone was counted between two and nine times. DNA for the CDR3: TGTGCCAGCTCACCAGACAGCACTGAAGCTTTCTTT. This encodes CASSPDSTEAFF. The gene calls are TRBV18 and TRBJ1-1; D is possibly TRBD1 (5 bases). Deletions cut 2 bases from V and 4 bases from J, with 5 bases between. This CDR3 comprises 12 residues. CDR1 KGHSH and CDR2 LQKENI come from the germline V gene.

This sequence joins TRBV4-3 and TRBJ1-2; D not resolved. Trimming removed 0 bases at V and 3 bases at J, with 11 bases between. This CDR3 is built from 15 residues. Germline V gene sequence: CDR1 LGHNA, CDR2 YSLEER. The CDR3 nucleotides read TGCGCCAGCAGCCAAGAAGTCGGAAAGTACTATGGCTACACCTTC. Translated: CASSQEVGKYYGYTF.

This chain connects TRBV4-3 to TRBJ2-5; the D gene is possibly TRBD2 (6 bases). This CDR3 has 15 amino acids. V dropped 3 bases and J dropped 1 base, with 12 bases sitting between them. Germline V gene sequence: CDR1 LGHNA, CDR2 YSLEER. The CDR3 nucleotides are TGCGCCAGCAGCCACGGAGGGTCTATCCAAGAGACCCAGTACTTC. Residues: CASSHGGSIQETQYF.

In DNA, the CDR3 is TGTGCCAGCATTTCGTCGAGATCCTACAATGAGCAGTTCTTC. Amino acids: CASISSRSYNEQFF. The chain recombines TRBV2 with TRBJ2-1; D uncertain. V lost 7 bases to trimming and J lost 1 base, with 11 bases between them. Germline V gives CDR1 SNHLY, CDR2 FYNNEI. This CDR3 has 14 residues. Filled out from reference TRBV2 and TRBJ2-1, the complete variable domain reads EPEVTQTPSHQVTQMGQEVILRCVPISNHLYFYWYRQILGQKVEFLVSFYNNEISEKSEIFDDQFSVERPDGSNFTLKIRSTKLEDSAMYFCASISSRSYNEQFFGPGTRLTVL.

The chain combines TRBV18 with TRBJ2-7, with D tentatively TRBD1 or TRBD2 (5 bases each). Germline V lookup: CDR1 KGHSH, CDR2 LQKENI. Trimming stripped 5 bases from V and 5 bases from J, with 19 bases between. There are 15 residues in the CDR3. The CDR3 coding sequence is TGTGCCAGCTCAGCCCTAGGTATGGGGGTCAACGAGCAGTACTTC. Protein: CASSALGMGVNEQYF.

This clone was seen a handful of times. The chain carries TRBV9 and TRBJ2-2; D assignment may be TRBD1 or TRBD2 (5 bases each). CDR1 and CDR2 from the germline V gene are SGDLS and YYNGEE. V gave up 1 base and J gave up 3 bases, with 10 bases separating them. CDR3 length equals 15 residues. The CDR3 sequence is CASSVTGLYTGELFF. In DNA form, the CDR3 reads TGTGCCAGCAGCGTAACGGGGCTATACACCGGGGAGCTGTTTTTT.

The V and J genes are TRBV23-1 and TRBJ2-7; D assignment may be TRBD1 or TRBD2 (6 bases each). TRBV23-1 is recorded as an ORF, its role being uncertain. This CDR3 contains 15 residues. Trimming pared 5 bases from V and 4 bases from J, leaving 18 bases between. The CDR3: CASSSPGALEYEQYF. The CDR3 DNA follows: TGCGCCAGCAGTAGTCCGGGGGCGCTGGAGTACGAGCAGTACTTC.

Here the CDR3 reads CASSPRDGKTYEQYF. CDR3 coding DNA: TGTGCCAGCAGCCCACGGGACGGCAAAACCTACGAGCAGTACTTC. The J gene is TRBJ2-7, the V gene TRBV9, with D perhaps matching TRBD1 or TRBD2 (5 bases each). V lost 4 bases to trimming and J lost 2 bases, with 16 bases between them. Per the germline V gene, CDR1 is SGDLS and CDR2 is YYNGEE. The CDR3 is 15 amino acids.

This clone was seen more than once but under ten times. The J gene is TRBJ1-5, the V gene TRBV7-8; 10 positions match TRBD1. With 5 bases clipped from V and 7 bases from J, the junction kept 5 bases outside the gene matches. The germline V gene has CDR1 SGHVS and CDR2 FQNEAQ. The CDR3 has 14 amino acids. The CDR3 bases are TGTGCCAGCAGCCTGACAGGGGGCGTGCAGCCCCAGCATTTT. Its translation: CASSLTGGVQPQHF.

The chain joins TRBV5-6 to TRBJ1-4, with 9 bases aligning to TRBD1. Germline V lookup: CDR1 SGHDT, CDR2 YYEEEE. J lost 7 bases, V lost 0 bases, and 1 base had no gene match. The CDR3 length is 14 residues. DNA for the CDR3: TGTGCCAGCAGCTTGGGGACAGGGGCTGAAAAACTGTTTTTT. Translated: CASSLGTGAEKLFF.

The chain employs TRBV7-2 and TRBJ2-3; 12 positions match TRBD2. CDR1 is SGHTA, CDR2 FQGNSA, per germline. This CDR3 is built from 16 residues. The V segment lost 7 bases and the J segment 2 bases; nucleotides outside the gene matches: 7. The CDR3 coding sequence is TGTGCCAGCAATAAACTAGCGGGGGGAACCACAGATACGCAGTATTTT. This translates into CASNKLAGGTTDTQYF. The full variable domain, with the rest looked up from reference TRBV7-2 and TRBJ2-3, is GAGVSQSPSNKVTEKGKDVELRCDPISGHTALYWYRQSLGQGLEFLIYFQGNSAPDKSGLPSDRFSAERTGGSVSTLTIQRTQQEDSAVYLCASNKLAGGTTDTQYFGPGTRLTVL.